The 22 T cell receptor beta chains presented below share a single source sample, sequenced in a study of T cell responses to AZD1222 COVID-19 vaccine. Clones were read by immunoSEQ multiplex PCR, and TCRdb kept only the in-frame ones, dropping some. The data show some 110,000 clones, less than 95% seen once. Sequencing used peripheral blood, obtained 28 days after the second AZD1222 dose. The receptor source for this set is an adult who received the AZD1222 COVID-19 vaccine.

The V and J genes are TRBV3-1 (or the pseudogene TRBV3-2) and TRBJ1-1, with D possibly TRBD1 on 5 matching bases. CDR1 and CDR2 from the germline V gene are LGHDT and YNNKEL (reference sequence). The germline V and J ends were trimmed by 1 base and 0 bases, with 21 bases remaining between them. The CDR3 is 19 amino acids. In nucleotides, the CDR3 is TGTGCCAGCAGCCAAGGCACCCCTACAGGAGGGTTATTGAACACTGAAGCTTTCTTT. Amino acids: CASSQGTPTGGLLNTEAFF.

This chain uses TRBV19 with TRBJ2-1; 8 bases line up with TRBD1. Trimming at V came to 10 bases and at J to 4 bases, leaving 9 bases not matched to a gene. CDR1 LNHDA and CDR2 SQIVND come from the germline V gene (reference sequence). The CDR3 totals 14 residues. The CDR3 loop is CATIGTGVYNEQFF. In DNA form, the CDR3 reads TGTGCCACTATAGGGACAGGAGTATACAATGAGCAGTTCTTC.

The V gene is TRBV9, the J gene TRBJ1-4; D is undetermined. V dropped 4 bases and J dropped 5 bases, with 18 bases sitting between them. The CDR3 covers 16 residues. The V gene's germline CDR1 is SGDLS and CDR2 YYNGEE. The CDR3 loop reads CASSLGPQALNEKLFF. In nucleotides, the CDR3 is TGTGCCAGCAGCCTAGGGCCTCAAGCCCTAAATGAAAAACTGTTTTTT.

This chain links TRBV7-2 with TRBJ1-2; D remains ambiguous. The CDR3 extends over 13 amino acids. Trimming left V 1 base short and J 3 bases short, with 6 bases between. Germline CDR1 is SGHTA and CDR2 is FQGNSA. CDR3 sequence reads: CASSLVVDYGYTF. The DNA of the CDR3 is TGTGCCAGCAGCTTAGTGGTTGACTATGGCTACACCTTC.

CDR3 sequence: CASSIDRVGSNEKLFF. The DNA of the CDR3 is TGTGCCAGCAGCATCGACAGGGTTGGGAGTAATGAAAAACTGTTTTTT. The rearrangement joins TRBV7-9 to TRBJ1-4, with 7 bases aligning to TRBD1. The V segment lost 5 bases and the J segment 4 bases; nucleotides outside the gene matches: 10. Germline-derived CDR1 and CDR2 are SEHNR and FQNEAQ (reference sequence). The CDR3 loop spans 16 amino acids.

J is TRBJ2-7 and V is TRBV10-3; TRBD1 matches at 8 bases. The CDR3 sequence is 14 residues long. Trimming removed 6 bases from V and 5 bases from J; junction bases left unmatched: 9. The germline gives CDR1 ENHRY, CDR2 SYGVKD. As DNA, the CDR3 is TGTGCCATCAGAGACCCGGACAGGGCCGACGAGCAGTACTTC. It yields the protein CAIRDPDRADEQYF.

This chain joins TRBV15 and TRBJ2-5; D call uncertain. CDR1 and CDR2 from the germline V gene are LNHNV and YYDKDF (reference sequence). The V gene lost 1 base and the J gene lost 1 base, with 10 bases spanning the gap. This CDR3 spans 15 amino acids. The CDR3 region has the DNA TGTGCCACCAGCAGAGTTGGGCTCGGCCAAGAGACCCAGTACTTC. Translation gives CATSRVGLGQETQYF.

CDR3 DNA sequence: TGCGCCAGCAGCTTGGCCCCCCGGGGACAGCGTGAAGCTTTCTTT. Protein sequence: CASSLAPRGQREAFF. The rearrangement uses TRBV5-1 and TRBJ1-1; 7 nucleotides align to TRBD1. Trimming cost V 0 bases and J 7 bases; bases outside gene matches: 9. CDR3 length equals 15 residues. Germline loops: CDR1 SGHRS, CDR2 YFSETQ.

V gene TRBV19 combines with J gene TRBJ1-1, with no clear D. The V end was cut by 7 bases, the J end by 1 base, with 10 bases between. Germline V CDR1 and CDR2: LNHDA, SQIVND (reference sequence). The CDR3 is 13 residues long. In nucleotides, the CDR3 is TGTGCCAGTACCCCGTTCGCGAACACTGAAGCTTTCTTT. Translating it yields CASTPFANTEAFF.

Sample share makes this clone medium-sized (0.01 to 0.1%). This CDR3 is CASSETQGQYEQYF. DNA of the CDR3: TGTGCCAGCAGTGAAACGCAGGGTCAGTACGAGCAGTACTTC. The rearrangement links TRBV25-1 to TRBJ2-7; possible D gene TRBD1, 5 bases. The CDR3 totals 14 residues. Looked up from germline, CDR1 is MGHDK and CDR2 is SYGVNS. The V end lost 2 bases, the J end lost 4 bases, and 12 bases lay between the germline ends.

The chain joins TRBV4-1 to TRBJ2-1; D possibly uses TRBD1 or TRBD2 (5 bases each). V was trimmed by 1 base and J by 3 bases, leaving 10 bases between them. This CDR3 comprises 15 residues. Germline V gene data show CDR1 as MGHRA and CDR2 as YSYEKL. The chain's CDR3 is CASSQVGRGYNEQFF. In nucleotides, the CDR3 is TGCGCCAGCAGCCAAGTGGGACGGGGCTACAATGAGCAGTTCTTC.

This clone was recorded only once. The chain couples TRBV4-3 to TRBJ1-1, with D perhaps matching TRBD1 (6 bases). The CDR3 sequence is 16 residues long. V shed 1 base and J shed 4 bases, with 16 bases lying between them. Germline assignment: CDR1 LGHNA and CDR2 YSLEER. The CDR3 here is CASSQVYTAGATEAFF. The DNA for the CDR3 is TGCGCCAGCAGCCAAGTGTATACGGCAGGGGCCACTGAAGCTTTCTTT.

The rearrangement links TRBV11-2 to TRBJ2-2; D gene unclear. Germline loops: CDR1 SGHAT, CDR2 FQNNGV. Trimming left V 3 bases short and J 8 bases short, with 4 bases between. The CDR3 spans 11 residues. The CDR3 sequence is CASSLLGELFF. The CDR3 DNA reads TGTGCCAGCAGCTTGTTGGGGGAGCTGTTTTTT. The whole variable domain, filled in from reference TRBV11-2 and TRBJ2-2, reads EAGVAQSPRYKIIEKRQSVAFWCNPISGHATLYWYQQILGQGPKLLIQFQNNGVVDDSQLPKDRFSAERLKGVDSTLKIQPAKLEDSAVYLCASSLLGELFFGEGSRLTVL.

The V gene is TRBV6-4, the J gene TRBJ1-5; no clear D gene. The CDR3 totals 16 residues. CDR1 and CDR2 from the germline V gene are MRHNA and SNTAGT. The V end was cut by 7 bases, the J end by 0 bases, with 16 bases between. Here the CDR3 reads CASNPPSRYSNQPQHF. The CDR3 DNA reads as TGTGCCAGCAACCCCCCCAGCAGGTATAGCAATCAGCCCCAGCATTTT.

This clone has just one count. J is TRBJ2-3 and V is TRBV7-9; TRBD2 might be the D (5 bases). The V end lost 2 bases, the J end lost 1 base, and 13 bases lay between the germline ends. Looked up from germline, CDR1 is SEHNR and CDR2 is FQNEAQ (reference sequence). The CDR3 is 16 residues long. CDR3 in amino acids: CASSLSSLDRTDTQYF. The CDR3 DNA sequence: TGTGCCAGCAGCTTATCTAGCCTCGACCGCACAGATACGCAGTATTTT.

CDR3 in DNA: TGTGCCAGCAGCCCCCGGGGGGGCGGGGAGACCCAGTACTTC. Its translation is CASSPRGGGETQYF. This sequence joins TRBV5-4 and TRBJ2-5, with 8 bases identical to TRBD2. Germline V gives CDR1 SGHNT, CDR2 YYREEE (reference sequence). The V segment lost 4 bases and the J segment 5 bases; nucleotides outside the gene matches: 7. The CDR3 runs 14 residues.

This sequence joins TRBV7-6 and TRBJ2-1; 9 positions agree with TRBD1. This CDR3 contains 15 residues. Germline-derived CDR1 and CDR2 are SGHVS and FNYEAQ. Trimming cost V 3 bases and J 7 bases; bases outside gene matches: 7. The CDR3 sequence is CASSFTGTGMNEQFF. The DNA for the CDR3 is TGTGCCAGCAGCTTTACCGGGACAGGGATGAATGAGCAGTTCTTC.

The CDR3 DNA sequence: TGTGCCAGCAGCTTAGGAGCACCCAATGGCTACACCTTC. It specifies CASSLGAPNGYTF. The chain recombines TRBV13 with TRBJ1-2; D gene ambiguous. Germline loops: CDR1 PRHDT, CDR2 FYEKMQ (reference sequence). The V end was cut by 0 bases, the J end by 6 bases, with 8 bases between. This CDR3 is built from 13 residues.

This rearrangement joins TRBV4-2 to TRBJ2-1; D remains ambiguous. Germline V gene data show CDR1 as LGHNA and CDR2 as YNFKEQ. Trimming shortened V by 4 bases and J by 5 bases, and 12 bases separated the two germline ends. The CDR3 loop spans 14 amino acids. The CDR3 reads CASSRAEGNNEQFF. CDR3 nucleotide sequence: TGTGCCAGCAGCCGGGCGGAAGGGAACAATGAGCAGTTCTTC.

V and J are TRBV9 and TRBJ1-1; 7 bases are a match to TRBD1. Germline assignment: CDR1 SGDLS and CDR2 YYNGEE. V was clipped by 2 bases and J by 3 bases; unmatched bases: 4. This CDR3 has 14 amino acids. The CDR3, as DNA: TGTGCCAGCAGCGTGTCCGGGACAGACACTGAAGCTTTCTTT. It translates to CASSVSGTDTEAFF. Full variable domain (remainder filled in from reference TRBV9 and TRBJ1-1): DSGVTQTPKHLITATGQRVTLRCSPRSGDLSVYWYQQSLDQGLQFLIQYYNGEERAKGNILERFSAQQFPDLHSELNLSSLELGDSALYFCASSVSGTDTEAFFGQGTRLTVV.

This chain connects TRBV6-2 or TRBV6-3 to TRBJ2-2; D unresolved. Germline V CDR1 and CDR2: MNHEY, SVGEGT. V was clipped by 2 bases and J by 0 bases, with 7 bases between them. CDR3 length: 15 residues. CDR3 in DNA: TGTGCCAGCAGTTACGAAGGAGCGAACACCGGGGAGCTGTTTTTT. Translated: CASSYEGANTGELFF.

The chain couples TRBV3-1 (or the pseudogene TRBV3-2) to TRBJ2-1; D possibly uses TRBD1 or TRBD2 (5 bases each). CDR1 and CDR2 from the germline V gene are LGHDT and YNNKEL (reference sequence). Trimming removed 1 base at V and 7 bases at J, with 8 bases between. The CDR3 sequence is 13 residues long. CDR3 bases: TGTGCCAGCAGCCAAGGGGACGGGAATGAGCAGTTCTTC. Amino acids: CASSQGDGNEQFF.